One and the same sample provided the 20 T cell receptor beta chains below, sequenced in a study of T cell repertoires in cytomegalovirus infection. TCRdb re-derived calls from the reads in MiXCR, one entry per CDR3 protein. The sample has 490,000 or so distinct CDR3 sequences; about 10% are singletons. Sequencing input: PBMCs. The source of these receptors is a human donor in good health (CMV status not recorded). Some clones in this sample may be carry-over from other donors' samples.

The chain links TRBV5-1 to TRBJ1-2; 7 bases agree with TRBD1. This CDR3 spans 14 amino acids. Germline lookup yields CDR1 SGHRS and CDR2 YFSETQ. V was pared by 0 bases and J by 1 base, with 0 bases of the junction left unmatched. The CDR3 reads CASSLGDSNYGYTF. The CDR3, as DNA: TGCGCCAGCAGCTTGGGGGACAGTAACTATGGCTACACCTTC.

Comment on this clonotype: The junction does not match germline at one end; this may be a read error. The chain is built from TRBV12-3 or TRBV12-4 and TRBJ2-1, with 7 bases fitting TRBD2. The CDR3 sequence is 15 residues long. The DNA of the CDR3 is TGTGCCTGCAGTTTACCTAGCGGATCCTACAATGAGCAGTTCTTC. It encodes CACSLPSGSYNEQFF.

There are many counts of this clonotype. The chain combines TRBV11-2 with TRBJ2-2, with 9 bases aligning to TRBD2. Germline V lookup: CDR1 SGHAT, CDR2 FQNNGV. This CDR3 region has 15 residues. With 3 bases clipped from V and 6 bases from J, the junction kept 5 bases outside the gene matches. CDR3 coding DNA: TGTGCCAGCAGCTTTAGCGGGAGTGTCGCCGGGGAGCTGTTTTTT. It specifies CASSFSGSVAGELFF.

About this clonotype itself: Since a much larger clone is just one base distant, this may be a read error. The conserved final phenylalanine or tryptophan is absent from the CDR3, which likely points to a read error. The CDR3 bases are TGTGCCAGCAGCCAAACGGCGGGGGAGACAGATACGCAGTATTTG. Encoded protein: CASSQTAGETDTQYL. The chain combines TRBV7-3 with TRBJ2-3; the match to TRBD2 covers 7 bases. Germline CDR1 is SGHTA and CDR2 is FQGTGA. The J segment lost 3 bases and the V segment lost 5 bases, leaving 8 bases of the junction unmatched. This CDR3 comprises 15 residues.

This clonotype has a count of ten or more. The chain is built from TRBV5-1 and TRBJ2-1; 8 nucleotides line up with TRBD1. With 4 bases clipped from V and 9 bases from J, the junction kept 12 bases outside the gene matches. The CDR3 spans 15 residues. CDR1 is SGHRS, CDR2 YFSETQ, per germline. The CDR3 spells CASSPRTGPVTEQFF. In DNA, the CDR3 is TGCGCCAGCAGCCCCAGGACAGGGCCAGTAACTGAGCAGTTCTTC.

This clonotype showed up many times. The chain is built from TRBV23-1 and TRBJ2-3, with D perhaps matching TRBD2 (5 bases). TRBV23-1 is reported as an ORF; its role is uncertain. The CDR3 consists of 15 residues. Trimming left V 0 bases short and J 3 bases short, with 10 bases between. The CDR3 here is CASSQSCERTDTQYF. The CDR3 DNA sequence: TGCGCCAGCAGTCAATCTTGCGAGCGGACAGATACGCAGTATTTT.

This chain connects TRBV20-1 to TRBJ2-7; possible D gene TRBD1, 6 bases. The CDR3 is 17 amino acids. CDR1 DFQATT and CDR2 SNEGSKA come from the germline V gene (reference sequence). V shed 2 bases and J shed 0 bases, with 20 bases lying between them. CDR3: CSARTKPDDRPSYEQYF. The CDR3 DNA is TGCAGTGCTAGAACCAAACCTGATGACAGGCCCTCCTACGAGCAGTACTTC.

There are many counts of this clonotype. The chain combines TRBV7-6 with TRBJ1-5; D is unresolved. Trimming cost V 1 base and J 9 bases, with 16 bases left between them. This CDR3 has 15 residues. Germline loops: CDR1 SGHVS, CDR2 FNYEAQ. CDR3 DNA: TGTGCCAGCAGCTTAGAATTGCACTCACCCTTGCCCCAGCATTTT. Translating it yields CASSLELHSPLPQHF. Full variable domain (remainder filled in from reference TRBV7-6 and TRBJ1-5): GAGVSQSPRYKVTKRGQDVALRCDPISGHVSLYWYRQALGQGPEFLTYFNYEAQQDKSGLPNDRFSAERPEGSISTLTIQRTEQRDSAMYRCASSLELHSPLPQHFGDGTRLSIL.

This clonotype was found a few times. The chain is built from TRBV15 and TRBJ2-1, with 9 bases that match TRBD2. Germline CDR1 is LNHNV and CDR2 is YYDKDF (reference sequence). The CDR3 totals 21 residues. J gave up 1 base and V 0 bases, and 16 bases lay outside the gene matches. The CDR3 sequence is CATSRERGSGGPGWSYNEQFF. The DNA of the CDR3 is TGTGCCACCAGCAGAGAGAGGGGTAGCGGGGGACCTGGGTGGTCCTACAATGAGCAGTTCTTC.

This clonotype was detected ten times or more. The chain has TRBV7-2 and TRBJ1-2; no clear D gene. The CDR3 runs 14 residues. Germline V gene sequence: CDR1 SGHTA, CDR2 FQGNSA. V lost 2 bases, J lost 8 bases, and 15 bases lay in between. The CDR3 DNA reads as TGTGCCAGCAGCTTAAGTTATCAGGCCATAGGCTACACCTTC. Translating it yields CASSLSYQAIGYTF.

This clonotype appeared many times. This chain connects TRBV7-2 to TRBJ1-1; D uncertain. CDR3 length: 12 amino acids. Looked up from germline, CDR1 is SGHTA and CDR2 is FQGNSA. The V end lost 1 base, the J end lost 11 bases, and 11 bases lay between the germline ends. CDR3 nucleotide sequence: TGTGCCAGCAGCTTAGAGATCGGAGGGGCTTTCTTT. Its translation is CASSLEIGGAFF.

This clonotype was counted only a few times. The gene calls are TRBV10-3 and TRBJ2-3; D is ambiguous. The germline V gene encodes CDR1 ENHRY and CDR2 SYGVKD. V lost 4 bases to trimming and J lost 4 bases, with 12 bases between them. CDR3 length: 14 amino acids. CDR3 residues: CAISGVRTSDTQYF. CDR3 nucleotides: TGTGCCATCAGTGGGGTCCGGACGTCAGATACGCAGTATTTT.

This clonotype turned up a few times. The chain joins TRBV3-1 to TRBJ2-1; D not resolved. V was trimmed by 4 bases and J by 5 bases, leaving 12 bases between them. Germline V gene sequence: CDR1 LGHDT, CDR2 YNNKEL (reference sequence). This CDR3 comprises 14 residues. CDR3 loop: CASSPSYIHNEQFF. The DNA for the CDR3 is TGTGCCAGCAGCCCCTCCTACATCCACAATGAGCAGTTCTTC.

In this sample, this clonotype turned up a few times. V is TRBV10-3 and J is TRBJ1-5, with a possible D match to TRBD1 (5 bases). V was clipped by 3 bases and J by 5 bases, with 11 bases between them. CDR1 and CDR2 from the germline V gene are ENHRY and SYGVKD. This CDR3 has 14 amino acids. CDR3 amino acids: CAISETGHYQPQHF. CDR3 nucleotide sequence: TGTGCCATCAGTGAAACAGGCCATTATCAGCCCCAGCATTTT.

This clonotype was recorded at least ten times. This chain links TRBV6-1 with TRBJ1-5; 12 bases are shared with TRBD1. CDR3 length equals 17 residues. V trimming: 6 bases; J trimming: 2 bases; junction bases outside the gene matches: 8. The germline V gene encodes CDR1 MNHNS and CDR2 SASEGT. The chain's CDR3 is CASSGRDRGQGNQPQHF. CDR3 sequence (DNA): TGTGCCAGCAGCGGCCGGGACAGGGGGCAAGGCAATCAGCCCCAGCATTTT.

Ten or more counts support this clonotype. This chain connects TRBV14 to TRBJ2-2; 7 bases align to TRBD1. With V trimmed by 0 bases and J by 4 bases, 8 bases remained unmatched. Germline-derived CDR1 and CDR2 are SGHDN and FVKESK. This CDR3 region has 17 residues. The CDR3: CASSQDRRGLVTGELFF. DNA of the CDR3: TGTGCCAGCAGCCAAGATAGAAGGGGGCTGGTCACCGGGGAGCTGTTTTTT. The whole variable domain, remainder taken from reference TRBV14 and TRBJ2-2, is EAGVTQFPSHSVIEKGQTVTLRCDPISGHDNLYWYRRVMGKEIKFLLHFVKESKQDESGMPNNRFLAERTGGTYSTLKVQPAELEDSGVYFCASSQDRRGLVTGELFFGEGSRLTVL.

This clonotype was seen many times. The chain uses TRBV20-1 and TRBJ1-4, with a weak D call TRBD1 (6 bases). V lost 1 base to trimming and J lost 5 bases, with 11 bases between them. The germline V gene encodes CDR1 DFQATT and CDR2 SNEGSKA (reference sequence). CDR3 length equals 14 residues. DNA of the CDR3: TGCAGTGCTAGAGGGGGGGCAGGGAATGAAAAACTGTTTTTT. Translation gives CSARGGAGNEKLFF.

This clonotype was seen many times. DNA of the CDR3: TGTGCCAGCAGACGCAGGGGGCGAGAAACAGATACGCAGTATTTT. This codes for CASRRRGRETDTQYF. This rearrangement joins TRBV28 to TRBJ2-3, with TRBD1 matching 8 bases. The CDR3 covers 15 residues. V trimming: 6 bases; J trimming: 3 bases; junction bases outside the gene matches: 8. Germline V lookup: CDR1 MDHEN, CDR2 SYDVKM.

At least ten counts were recorded for this clonotype. The chain joins TRBV6-2 or TRBV6-3 to TRBJ1-2, with 10 bases matching TRBD1. This CDR3 has 16 amino acids. J gave up 5 bases and V 2 bases, and 8 bases lay outside the gene matches. In germline, CDR1 is MNHEY, CDR2 SVGEGT. The CDR3, as DNA: TGTGCCAGCAGTTACCTTCGGGACAGGGGCGGATATGGCTACACCTTC. It is translated as CASSYLRDRGGYGYTF.

The chain recombines TRBV2 with TRBJ2-5; no reliable D call. Germline V gene data show CDR1 as SNHLY and CDR2 as FYNNEI. There are 13 residues in the CDR3. V was trimmed by 8 bases and J by 1 base, leaving 11 bases between them. CDR3 residues: CASQTAFQETQYF. DNA of the CDR3: TGTGCCAGCCAAACAGCTTTCCAAGAGACCCAGTACTTC.